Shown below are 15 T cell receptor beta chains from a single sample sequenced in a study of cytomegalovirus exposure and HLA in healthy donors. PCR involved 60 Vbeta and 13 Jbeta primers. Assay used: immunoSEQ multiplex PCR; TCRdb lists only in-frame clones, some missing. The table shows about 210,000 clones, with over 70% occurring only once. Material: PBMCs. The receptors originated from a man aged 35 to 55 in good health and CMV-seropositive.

The CDR3 reads CASSLVTRREAFF. The CDR3 region has the DNA TGTGCCAGCAGCTTGGTGACAAGGAGGGAAGCTTTCTTT. The chain recombines TRBV5-8 with TRBJ1-1, with D unresolved. Germline lookup yields CDR1 SGHTS and CDR2 YDEGEE. Trimming shortened V by 0 bases and J by 8 bases, and 11 bases separated the two germline ends. The length of the CDR3 is 13 residues.

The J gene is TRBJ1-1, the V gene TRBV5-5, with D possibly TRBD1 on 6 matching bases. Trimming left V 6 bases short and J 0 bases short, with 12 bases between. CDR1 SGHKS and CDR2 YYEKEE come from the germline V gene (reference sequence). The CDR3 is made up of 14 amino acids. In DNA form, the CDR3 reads TGTGCCAGCAACTTACAGGGACTGAACACTGAAGCTTTCTTT. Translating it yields CASNLQGLNTEAFF.

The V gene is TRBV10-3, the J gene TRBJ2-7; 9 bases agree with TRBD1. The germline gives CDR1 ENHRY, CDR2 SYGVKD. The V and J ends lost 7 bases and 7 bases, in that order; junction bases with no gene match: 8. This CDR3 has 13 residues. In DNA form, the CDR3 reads TGTGCCATCACCCCGACAGGGGGGGGAGAGCAGTACTTC. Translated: CAITPTGGGEQYF.

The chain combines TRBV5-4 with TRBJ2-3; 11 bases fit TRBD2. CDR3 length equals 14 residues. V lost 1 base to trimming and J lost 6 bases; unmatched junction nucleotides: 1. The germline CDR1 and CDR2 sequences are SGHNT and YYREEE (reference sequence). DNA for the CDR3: TGTGCCAGCAGCTTGACTAGCGGGAGTGATACGCAGTATTTT. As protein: CASSLTSGSDTQYF.

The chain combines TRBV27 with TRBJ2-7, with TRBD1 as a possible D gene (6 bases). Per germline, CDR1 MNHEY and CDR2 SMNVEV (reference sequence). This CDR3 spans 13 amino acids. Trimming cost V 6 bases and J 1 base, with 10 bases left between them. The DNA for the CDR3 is TGTGCCAGCAGCCCACAGGGTTCCTACGAGCAGTACTTC. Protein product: CASSPQGSYEQYF.

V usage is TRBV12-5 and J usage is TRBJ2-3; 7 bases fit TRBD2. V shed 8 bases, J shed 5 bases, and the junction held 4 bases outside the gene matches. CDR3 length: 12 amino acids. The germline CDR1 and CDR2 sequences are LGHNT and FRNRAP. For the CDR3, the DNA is TGTGCTAGTAATATAGCGGGAGATACGCAGTATTTT. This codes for CASNIAGDTQYF.

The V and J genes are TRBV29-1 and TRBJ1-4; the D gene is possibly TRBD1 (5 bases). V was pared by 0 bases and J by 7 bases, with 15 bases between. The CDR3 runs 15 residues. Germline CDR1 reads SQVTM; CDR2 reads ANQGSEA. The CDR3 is CSVEDGPGRGEKLFF. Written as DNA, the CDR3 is TGCAGCGTTGAAGATGGCCCCGGGAGGGGTGAAAAACTGTTTTTT.

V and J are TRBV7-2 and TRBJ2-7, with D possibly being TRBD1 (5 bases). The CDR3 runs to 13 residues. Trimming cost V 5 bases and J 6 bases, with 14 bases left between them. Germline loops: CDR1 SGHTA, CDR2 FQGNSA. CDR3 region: CASSPVRGREQYF. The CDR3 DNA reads TGTGCCAGCAGCCCAGTTAGGGGTCGCGAGCAGTACTTC.

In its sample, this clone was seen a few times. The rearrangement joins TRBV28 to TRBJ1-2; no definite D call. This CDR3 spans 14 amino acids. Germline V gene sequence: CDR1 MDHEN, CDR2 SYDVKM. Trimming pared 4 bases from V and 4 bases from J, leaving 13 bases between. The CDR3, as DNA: TGTGCCAGCAGTTCCCTTGACACTCTCTATGGCTACACCTTC. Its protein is CASSSLDTLYGYTF.

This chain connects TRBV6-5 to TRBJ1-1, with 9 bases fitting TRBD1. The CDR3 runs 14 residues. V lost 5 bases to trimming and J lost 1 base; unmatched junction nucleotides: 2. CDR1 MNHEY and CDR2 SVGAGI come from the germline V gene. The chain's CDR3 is CASSRTGANTEAFF. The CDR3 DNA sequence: TGTGCCAGCAGTCGGACAGGGGCGAACACTGAAGCTTTCTTT.

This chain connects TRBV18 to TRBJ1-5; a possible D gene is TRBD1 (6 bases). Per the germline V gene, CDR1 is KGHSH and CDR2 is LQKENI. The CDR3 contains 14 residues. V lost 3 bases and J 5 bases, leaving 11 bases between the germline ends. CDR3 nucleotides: TGTGCCAGCTCACCCGGGACACCGGATCAGCCCCAGCATTTT. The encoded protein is CASSPGTPDQPQHF.

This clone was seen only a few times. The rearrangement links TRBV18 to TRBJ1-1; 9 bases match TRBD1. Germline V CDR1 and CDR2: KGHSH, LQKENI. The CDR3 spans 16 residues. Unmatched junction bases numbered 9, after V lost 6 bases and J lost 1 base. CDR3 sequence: CASSRLDRGTNTEAFF. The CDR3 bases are TGTGCCAGCTCCCGTCTGGACAGGGGAACGAACACTGAAGCTTTCTTT.

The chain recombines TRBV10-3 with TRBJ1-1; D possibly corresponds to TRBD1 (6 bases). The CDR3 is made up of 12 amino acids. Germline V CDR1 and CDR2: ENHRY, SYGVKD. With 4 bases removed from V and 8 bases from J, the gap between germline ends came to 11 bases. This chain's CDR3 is CAISVNRVEAFF. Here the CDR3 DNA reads TGTGCCATCAGTGTAAACAGGGTGGAAGCTTTCTTT.

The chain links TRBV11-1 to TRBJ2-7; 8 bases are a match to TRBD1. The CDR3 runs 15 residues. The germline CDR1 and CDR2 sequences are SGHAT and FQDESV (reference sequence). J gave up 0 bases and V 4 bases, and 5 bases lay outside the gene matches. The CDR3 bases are TGTGCCAGCAGCTCCCGGACAGGGCTCTCCTACGAGCAGTACTTC. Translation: CASSSRTGLSYEQYF.

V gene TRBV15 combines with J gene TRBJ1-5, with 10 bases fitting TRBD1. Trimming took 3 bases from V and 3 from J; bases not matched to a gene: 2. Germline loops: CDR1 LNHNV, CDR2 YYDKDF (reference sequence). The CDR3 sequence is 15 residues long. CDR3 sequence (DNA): TGTGCCACCAGCAGGGACAGGGGGAACAATCAGCCCCAGCATTTT. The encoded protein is CATSRDRGNNQPQHF.